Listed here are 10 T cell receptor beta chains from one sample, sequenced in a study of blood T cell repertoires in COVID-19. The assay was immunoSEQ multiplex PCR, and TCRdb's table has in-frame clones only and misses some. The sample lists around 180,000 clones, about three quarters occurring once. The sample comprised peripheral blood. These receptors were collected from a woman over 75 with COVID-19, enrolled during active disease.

The CDR3 DNA reads as TGTGCCAGCAGCTTGGGAGGGACAGGGAATTCACCCCTCCACTTT. Translating it yields CASSLGGTGNSPLHF. The genes are TRBV5-4 and TRBJ1-6, with 9 bases identical to TRBD1. Germline V gene sequence: CDR1 SGHNT, CDR2 YYREEE (reference sequence). The CDR3 loop spans 15 amino acids. The V segment lost 0 bases and the J segment 7 bases; nucleotides outside the gene matches: 2.

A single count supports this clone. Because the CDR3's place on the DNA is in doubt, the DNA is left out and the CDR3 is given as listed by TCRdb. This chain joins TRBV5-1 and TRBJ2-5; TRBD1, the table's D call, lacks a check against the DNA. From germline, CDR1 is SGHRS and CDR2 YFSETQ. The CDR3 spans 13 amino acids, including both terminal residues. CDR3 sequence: CASSFGQGETQYF.

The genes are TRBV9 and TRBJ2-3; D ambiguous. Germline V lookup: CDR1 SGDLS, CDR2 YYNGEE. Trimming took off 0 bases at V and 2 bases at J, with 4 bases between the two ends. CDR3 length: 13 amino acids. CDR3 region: CASSVAVTDTQYF. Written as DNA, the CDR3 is TGTGCCAGCAGCGTAGCCGTCACAGATACGCAGTATTTT.

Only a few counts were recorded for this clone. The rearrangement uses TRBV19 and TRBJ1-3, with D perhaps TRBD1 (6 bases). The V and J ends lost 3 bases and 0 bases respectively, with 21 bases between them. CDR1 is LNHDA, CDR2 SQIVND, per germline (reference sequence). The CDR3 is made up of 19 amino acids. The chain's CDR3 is CASSIFPLGAIFSGNTIYF. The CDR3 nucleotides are TGTGCCAGTAGTATTTTCCCGTTGGGGGCGATTTTCTCTGGAAACACCATATATTTT.

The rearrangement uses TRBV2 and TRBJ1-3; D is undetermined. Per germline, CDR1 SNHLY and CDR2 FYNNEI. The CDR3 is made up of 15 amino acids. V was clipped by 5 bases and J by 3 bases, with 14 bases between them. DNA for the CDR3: TGTGCCAGCAGTTACGGGATACTGAGTGGAAACACCATATATTTT. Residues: CASSYGILSGNTIYF.

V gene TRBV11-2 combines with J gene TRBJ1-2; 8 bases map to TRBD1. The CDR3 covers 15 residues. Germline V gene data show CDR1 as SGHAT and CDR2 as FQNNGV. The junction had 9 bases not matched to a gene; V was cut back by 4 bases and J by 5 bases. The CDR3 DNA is TGTGCCAGCAGCTCGGTCTTACAGGGGGGGTATGGCTACACCTTC. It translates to CASSSVLQGGYGYTF.

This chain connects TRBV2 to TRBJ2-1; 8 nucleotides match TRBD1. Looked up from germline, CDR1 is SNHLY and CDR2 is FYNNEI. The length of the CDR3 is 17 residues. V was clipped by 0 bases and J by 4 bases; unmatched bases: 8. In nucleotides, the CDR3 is TGTGCCAGCAGTGAAGCGCTTCAAACAGGGGGTTACAATGAGCAGTTCTTC. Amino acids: CASSEALQTGGYNEQFF.

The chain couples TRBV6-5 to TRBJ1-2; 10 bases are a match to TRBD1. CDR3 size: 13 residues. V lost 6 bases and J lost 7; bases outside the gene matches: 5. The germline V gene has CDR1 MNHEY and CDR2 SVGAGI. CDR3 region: CASSDRGRGGYTF. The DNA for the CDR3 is TGTGCCAGCAGCGACAGGGGGCGGGGTGGCTACACCTTC.

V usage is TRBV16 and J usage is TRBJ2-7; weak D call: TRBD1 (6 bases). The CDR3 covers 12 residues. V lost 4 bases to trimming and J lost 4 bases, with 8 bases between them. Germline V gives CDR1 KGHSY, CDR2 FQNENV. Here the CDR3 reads CASSPTGYEQYF. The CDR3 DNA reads TGTGCCAGCAGCCCGACAGGATACGAGCAGTACTTC.

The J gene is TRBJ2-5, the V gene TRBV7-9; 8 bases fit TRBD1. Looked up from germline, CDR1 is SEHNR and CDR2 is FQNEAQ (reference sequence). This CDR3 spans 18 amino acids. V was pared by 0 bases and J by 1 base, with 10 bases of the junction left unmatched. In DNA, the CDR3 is TGTGCCAGCAGCTTAGCGGGACAGGCTGACCTCGGCCAAGAGACCCAGTACTTC. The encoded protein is CASSLAGQADLGQETQYF.